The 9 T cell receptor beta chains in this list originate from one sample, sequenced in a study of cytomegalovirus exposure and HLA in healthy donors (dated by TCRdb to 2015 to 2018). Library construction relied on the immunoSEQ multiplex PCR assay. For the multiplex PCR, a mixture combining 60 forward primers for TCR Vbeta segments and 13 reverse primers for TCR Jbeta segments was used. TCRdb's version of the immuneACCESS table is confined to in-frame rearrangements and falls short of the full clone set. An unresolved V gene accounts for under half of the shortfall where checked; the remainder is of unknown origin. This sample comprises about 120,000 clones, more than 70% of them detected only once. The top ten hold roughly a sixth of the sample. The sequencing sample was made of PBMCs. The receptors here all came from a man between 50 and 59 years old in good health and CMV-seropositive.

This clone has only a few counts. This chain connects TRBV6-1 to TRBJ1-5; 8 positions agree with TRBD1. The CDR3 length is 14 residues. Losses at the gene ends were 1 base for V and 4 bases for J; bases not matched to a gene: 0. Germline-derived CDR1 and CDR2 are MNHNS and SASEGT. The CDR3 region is CASSEGTGNQPQHF. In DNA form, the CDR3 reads TGTGCCAGCAGTGAAGGGACAGGGAATCAGCCCCAGCATTTT.

DNA for the CDR3: TGCGCCAGTCAGGGTAACGGCGGTGGAAACACCATATATTTT. This translates into CASQGNGGGNTIYF. V and J are TRBV10-2 and TRBJ1-3; the D gene is possibly TRBD1 (5 bases). Trimming stripped 9 bases from V and 3 bases from J, with 15 bases between. The CDR3 contains 14 residues. CDR1 WSHSY and CDR2 SAAADI come from the germline V gene.

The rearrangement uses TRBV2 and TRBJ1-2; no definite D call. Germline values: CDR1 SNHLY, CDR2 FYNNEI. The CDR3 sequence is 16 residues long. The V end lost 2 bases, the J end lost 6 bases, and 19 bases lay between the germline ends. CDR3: CASSENRPEAGNGYTF. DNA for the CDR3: TGTGCCAGCAGTGAAAACCGACCGGAGGCGGGGAATGGCTACACCTTC.

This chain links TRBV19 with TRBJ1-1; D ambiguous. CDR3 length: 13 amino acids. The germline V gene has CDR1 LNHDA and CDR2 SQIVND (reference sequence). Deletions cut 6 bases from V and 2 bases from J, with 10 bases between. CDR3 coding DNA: TGTGCCAGTAGCACCGGGGTTAACACTGAAGCTTTCTTT. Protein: CASSTGVNTEAFF.

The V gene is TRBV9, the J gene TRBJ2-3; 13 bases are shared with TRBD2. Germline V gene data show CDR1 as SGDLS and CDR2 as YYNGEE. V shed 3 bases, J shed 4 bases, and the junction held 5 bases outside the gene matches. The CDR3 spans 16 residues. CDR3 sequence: CASSEGTSGAPDTQYF. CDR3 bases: TGTGCCAGCAGCGAAGGGACTAGCGGGGCCCCAGATACGCAGTATTTT.

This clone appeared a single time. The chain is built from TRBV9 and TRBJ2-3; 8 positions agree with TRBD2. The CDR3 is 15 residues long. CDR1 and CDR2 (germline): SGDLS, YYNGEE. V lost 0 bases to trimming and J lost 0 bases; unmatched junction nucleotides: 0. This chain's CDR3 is CASSVVAGSTDTQYF. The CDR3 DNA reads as TGTGCCAGCAGCGTAGTAGCGGGGAGCACAGATACGCAGTATTTT.

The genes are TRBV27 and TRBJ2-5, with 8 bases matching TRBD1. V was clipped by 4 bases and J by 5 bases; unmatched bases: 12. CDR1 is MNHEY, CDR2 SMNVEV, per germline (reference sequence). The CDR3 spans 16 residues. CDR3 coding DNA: TGTGCCAGCAGTTCAGGGACAGGATGGACTGGGGAGACCCAGTACTTC. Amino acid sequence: CASSSGTGWTGETQYF.

The CDR3 DNA is TGTGCCAGCAGTCCAGGGACTGCTGGATATGGCTACACCTTC. Its protein product is CASSPGTAGYGYTF. This chain links TRBV2 with TRBJ1-2; D is possibly TRBD1 (5 bases). V was shortened by 5 bases and J by 5 bases, with 15 bases between the two germline ends. The germline gives CDR1 SNHLY, CDR2 FYNNEI. The CDR3 length is 14 residues.

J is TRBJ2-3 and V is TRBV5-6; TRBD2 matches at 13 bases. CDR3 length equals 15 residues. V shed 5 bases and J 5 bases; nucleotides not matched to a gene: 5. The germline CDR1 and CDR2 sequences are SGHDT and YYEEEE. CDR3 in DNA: TGTGCCAGCAGGCCCACTAGCGGGAGGGGAGATACGCAGTATTTT. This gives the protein CASRPTSGRGDTQYF. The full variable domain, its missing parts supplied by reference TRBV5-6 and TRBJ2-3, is DAGVTQSPTHLIKTRGQQVTLRCSPKSGHDTVSWYQQALGQGPQFIFQYYEEEERQRGNFPDRFSGHQFPNYSSELNVNALLLGDSALYLCASRPTSGRGDTQYFGPGTRLTVL.